The 28 T cell receptor beta chains in this list originate from one sample, sequenced in a study of cytomegalovirus exposure and HLA in healthy donors. The PCR made use of 60 Vbeta and 13 Jbeta primers. This table comes from immunoSEQ multiplex PCR, and its TCRdb copy is limited to in-frame clones, with some not included. This sample's table reports around 100,000 clones. Sequencing was carried out using PBMCs. These receptors were collected from a man aged 25 to 40 in good health and CMV-seronegative.

The chain links TRBV6-6 to TRBJ2-5; 9 nucleotides agree with TRBD1. The CDR3 is 13 residues long. With 10 bases clipped from V and 2 bases from J, the junction kept 5 bases outside the gene matches. Germline V CDR1 and CDR2: MNHNY, SVGAGI (reference sequence). The CDR3 DNA sequence: TGTGCCATTAAGACAGGGGGGCAAGAGACCCAGTACTTC. Translating it yields CAIKTGGQETQYF.

The genes are TRBV5-6 and TRBJ2-3, with TRBD2 matching 9 bases. The CDR3 contains 16 residues. Germline lookup yields CDR1 SGHDT and CDR2 YYEEEE. V shed 3 bases and J 6 bases; nucleotides not matched to a gene: 11. This CDR3 is CASSWGGLASRDTQYF. The CDR3 DNA reads as TGTGCCAGCAGCTGGGGAGGACTAGCGAGCCGTGATACGCAGTATTTT.

Of note for this clone: The germline gene is not matched at one end of the junction; a read error may be the cause. This sample also contains other DNA sequences that code for the same CDR3. This chain connects TRBV7-2 to TRBJ1-5; 8 nucleotides match TRBD1. CDR3 length: 17 amino acids. Germline V CDR1 and CDR2: SGHTA, FQGNSA. The CDR3 sequence is CASSFGTGTAGNQPQHF. Here the CDR3 DNA reads TGTGCCAGCAGCTTCGGGACAGGTACGGCCGGCAACCAGCCCCAGCATTTT.

V gene TRBV5-6 combines with J gene TRBJ2-5; 7 bases are a match to TRBD1. The ends lost 2 bases at V and 7 bases at J; junction bases unmatched: 17. The CDR3 is 17 residues long. In germline, CDR1 is SGHDT, CDR2 YYEEEE. The CDR3 DNA sequence: TGTGCCAGCAGCTTTTGGAGTGAGGGGGCGACGCAGAGGACCCAGTACTTC. Residues: CASSFWSEGATQRTQYF.

This chain joins TRBV6-1 and TRBJ2-1; TRBD1 might be the D (6 bases). The CDR3 is 14 residues long. CDR1 and CDR2 (germline): MNHNS, SASEGT. The germline V and J ends were trimmed by 6 bases and 9 bases, with 18 bases remaining between them. CDR3 loop: CASRDSGAGAEQFF. DNA for the CDR3: TGTGCCAGCAGGGATTCAGGGGCAGGCGCTGAGCAGTTCTTC.

CDR3 region: CASRPGTVTDTQYF. DNA of the CDR3: TGTGCCAGCCGACCCGGGACAGTCACAGATACGCAGTATTTT. V and J are TRBV5-4 and TRBJ2-3; the match to TRBD1 covers 7 bases. Germline V gene data show CDR1 as SGHNT and CDR2 as YYREEE (reference sequence). Trimming took 7 bases from V and 2 from J; bases not matched to a gene: 7. The CDR3 is made up of 14 amino acids.

In regard to this clone: An end of the junction differs from the germline gene, which may be a read error. The chain links TRBV2 to TRBJ1-3, with D unclear. The germline gives CDR1 SNHLY, CDR2 FYNNEI. This CDR3 region has 11 residues. Here the CDR3 DNA reads TGTGCCAGCAGTGGCCGAGTTGATATCGATTTT. Encoded protein: CASSGRVDIDF.

This chain uses TRBV6-5 with TRBJ2-3; the D is unclear. The CDR3 spans 13 residues. Germline V CDR1 and CDR2: MNHEY, SVGAGI. V lost 2 bases to trimming and J lost 4 bases, with 7 bases between them. CDR3 loop: CASSYLPPDTQYF. CDR3 in DNA: TGTGCCAGCAGTTACCTCCCCCCAGATACGCAGTATTTT.

This sequence joins TRBV5-5 and TRBJ2-2; 8 nucleotides align to TRBD2. V trimming: 2 bases; J trimming: 1 base; junction bases outside the gene matches: 10. The CDR3 loop spans 18 amino acids. Germline assignment: CDR1 SGHKS and CDR2 YYEKEE (reference sequence). CDR3 amino acids: CASSLVPRSGGNTGELFF. Here the CDR3 DNA reads TGTGCCAGCAGCTTAGTGCCAAGGAGCGGGGGGAACACCGGGGAGCTGTTTTTT.

The chain joins TRBV7-2 to TRBJ2-5; D remains ambiguous. CDR1 is SGHTA and CDR2 is FQGNSA in the germline V gene. The CDR3 length is 15 residues. The V end lost 5 bases, the J end lost 5 bases, and 18 bases lay between the germline ends. The CDR3 bases are TGTGCCAGCAGCCCTCCCGCGGCAGCTCTGGAGACCCAGTACTTC. Protein: CASSPPAAALETQYF. Full variable domain (outside the CDR3, taken from reference TRBV7-2 and TRBJ2-5): GAGVSQSPSNKVTEKGKDVELRCDPISGHTALYWYRQSLGQGLEFLIYFQGNSAPDKSGLPSDRFSAERTGGSVSTLTIQRTQQEDSAVYLCASSPPAAALETQYFGPGTRLLVL.

The genes are TRBV2 and TRBJ2-7, with 12 bases matching TRBD1. Per the germline V gene, CDR1 is SNHLY and CDR2 is FYNNEI. The CDR3 totals 13 residues. Trimming at V came to 10 bases and at J to 1 base, leaving 2 bases not matched to a gene. CDR3 nucleotides: TGTGCCACGGGACAGGGGGCGTCCTACGAGCAGTACTTC. Its protein is CATGQGASYEQYF. The full variable domain, rest sourced from reference TRBV2 and TRBJ2-7, is EPEVTQTPSHQVTQMGQEVILRCVPISNHLYFYWYRQILGQKVEFLVSFYNNEISEKSEIFDDQFSVERPDGSNFTLKIRSTKLEDSAMYFCATGQGASYEQYFGPGTRLTVT.

The rearrangement links TRBV5-5 to TRBJ1-3, with 7 bases fitting TRBD1. Germline V gives CDR1 SGHKS, CDR2 YYEKEE (reference sequence). The length of the CDR3 is 16 residues. The trim removed 4 bases at V and 0 bases at J, leaving 7 bases unmatched. The CDR3 DNA is TGTGCCAGCAGCGCCTTACAGGGGCGCTCTGGAAACACCATATATTTT. This translates into CASSALQGRSGNTIYF. Combining the CDR3 with reference TRBV5-5 and TRBJ1-3 gives the whole variable domain DAGVTQSPTHLIKTRGQQVTLRCSPISGHKSVSWYQQVLGQGPQFIFQYYEKEERGRGNFPDRFSARQFPNYSSELNVNALLLGDSALYLCASSALQGRSGNTIYFGEGSWLTVV.

This clone shows up as medium-sized by frequency. The rearrangement joins TRBV11-3 to TRBJ1-1; D is perhaps TRBD1 (5 bases). CDR1 SGHNT and CDR2 YENEEA come from the germline V gene. The CDR3 loop spans 15 amino acids. V lost 5 bases, J lost 0 bases, and 13 bases lay in between. CDR3 loop: CASSRGGDLNTEAFF. The CDR3 region has the DNA TGTGCCAGCAGCCGGGGGGGGGACCTGAACACTGAAGCTTTCTTT.

About this clone: One junction end disagrees with the germline gene, perhaps due to a read error. The V and J genes are TRBV7-3 and TRBJ1-1, with 8 bases fitting TRBD1. Germline CDR1 reads SGHTA; CDR2 reads FQGTGA. The CDR3 runs 14 residues. The CDR3 protein is CASSLTGGDTEAFF. As DNA, the CDR3 is TGTGCCAGCAGCCTAACAGGGGGAGACACTGAAGCTTTCTTT.

The chain carries TRBV5-1 and TRBJ2-5, with D hard to call. V was cut by 3 bases and J by 0 bases, with 6 bases left in between. This CDR3 has 13 residues. From germline, CDR1 is SGHRS and CDR2 YFSETQ. The CDR3 DNA follows: TGCGCCAGCAGCTCACTGTACCAAGAGACCCAGTACTTC. This encodes CASSSLYQETQYF.

This chain uses TRBV6-5 with TRBJ1-2, with 10 nucleotides matching TRBD1. CDR1 and CDR2 (germline): MNHEY, SVGAGI. Germline trimming cut 1 base from V and 6 bases from J; bases unmatched to any gene: 5. The CDR3 has 15 residues. The CDR3 here is CASSYLPGTGDGYTF. The DNA of the CDR3 is TGTGCCAGCAGTTACTTGCCCGGGACAGGGGATGGCTACACCTTC.

The gene calls are TRBV5-4 and TRBJ2-3; TRBD2 matches at 7 bases. The CDR3 is made up of 17 amino acids. The germline V gene encodes CDR1 SGHNT and CDR2 YYREEE (reference sequence). V shed 0 bases, J shed 0 bases, and the junction held 7 bases outside the gene matches. The DNA of the CDR3 is TGTGCCAGCAGCTTGGGCCCGGGACTATCTAGCACAGATACGCAGTATTTT. Amino acid sequence: CASSLGPGLSSTDTQYF. Full variable domain (missing parts from reference TRBV5-4 and TRBJ2-3): ETGVTQSPTHLIKTRGQQVTLRCSSQSGHNTVSWYQQALGQGPQFIFQYYREEENGRGNFPPRFSGLQFPNYSSELNVNALELDDSALYLCASSLGPGLSSTDTQYFGPGTRLTVL.

V gene TRBV28 combines with J gene TRBJ2-5; a weak D match, TRBD1 (6 bases). TRBJ2-7 explains the end of the DNA better; the J call may be wrong. CDR3 length: 14 residues. Germline loops: CDR1 MDHEN, CDR2 SYDVKM. CDR3 nucleotides: TGTGCCAGCAGTGCCCTCGGGCAGGGGTACGAGCAGTACTTC. Residues: CASSALGQGYEQYF.

The V call is TRBV15, the J call TRBJ2-6, with D maybe TRBD1 (5 bases). V lost 6 bases to trimming and J lost 2 bases, with 14 bases between them. Per the germline V gene, CDR1 is LNHNV and CDR2 is YYDKDF (reference sequence). CDR3 length equals 16 residues. The CDR3 protein is CATRPLQGAGANVLTF. CDR3 nucleotides: TGTGCCACCAGACCCTTACAAGGGGCTGGGGCCAACGTCCTGACTTTC. Supplemented by reference TRBV15 and TRBJ2-6, the full variable domain reads DAMVIQNPRYQVTQFGKPVTLSCSQTLNHNVMYWYQQKSSQAPKLLFHYYDKDFNNEADTPDNFQSRRPNTSFCFLDIRSPGLGDTAMYLCATRPLQGAGANVLTFGAGSRLTVL.

The chain joins TRBV6-5 to TRBJ1-2; 8 bases fit TRBD1. With V trimmed by 2 bases and J by 7 bases, 6 bases remained unmatched. CDR3 length equals 14 residues. Per the germline V gene, CDR1 is MNHEY and CDR2 is SVGAGI. The CDR3 coding sequence is TGTGCCAGCAGTTACCAAGGCAGGGGGCTTGGCTACACCTTC. Residues: CASSYQGRGLGYTF.

J is TRBJ1-4 and V is TRBV7-8, with D possibly being TRBD1 (6 bases). This CDR3 has 15 amino acids. CDR1 and CDR2 (germline): SGHVS, FQNEAQ. The V and J ends lost 5 bases and 7 bases respectively, with 17 bases between them. For the CDR3, the DNA is TGTGCCAGCAGCCCTCCCGCGGGGGGCGGTGAAAAACTGTTTTTT. This encodes CASSPPAGGGEKLFF.

The V gene is TRBV5-4, the J gene TRBJ2-2, with D uncertain. The V and J ends lost 0 bases and 5 bases respectively, with 11 bases between them. The CDR3 sequence is 15 residues long. Germline assignment: CDR1 SGHNT and CDR2 YYREEE (reference sequence). The CDR3 region has the DNA TGTGCCAGCAGCTTGGATACTATTTTTACCGGGGAGCTGTTTTTT. It encodes CASSLDTIFTGELFF.

The chain joins TRBV7-2 to TRBJ2-5, with D possibly TRBD2 on 6 matching bases. With 1 base removed from V and 7 bases from J, the gap between germline ends came to 13 bases. This CDR3 spans 14 amino acids. CDR1 and CDR2 from the germline V gene are SGHTA and FQGNSA. CDR3 in amino acids: CASSLGGAGATQYF. DNA of the CDR3: TGTGCCAGCAGCTTAGGCGGGGCCGGGGCGACCCAGTACTTC.

The V gene is TRBV9, the J gene TRBJ2-5; TRBD1 aligns across 7 bases. The CDR3 sequence is 19 residues long. Germline values: CDR1 SGDLS, CDR2 YYNGEE. The V gene end was trimmed by 3 bases and the J gene end by 0 bases; junction bases not matched to a gene: 17. CDR3 sequence reads: CASSALRDSYARYQETQYF. The CDR3 bases are TGTGCCAGCAGCGCGCTCCGGGACAGCTACGCTAGGTACCAAGAGACCCAGTACTTC.

This chain uses TRBV9 with TRBJ2-3; TRBD2 might be the D (6 bases). Germline-derived CDR1 and CDR2 are SGDLS and YYNGEE. The CDR3 extends over 17 amino acids. Deletions cut 5 bases from V and 5 bases from J, with 24 bases between. The CDR3 here is CASREMDYTPKGDTQYF. The CDR3, as DNA: TGTGCCAGCAGGGAAATGGACTATACGCCAAAAGGAGATACGCAGTATTTT.

V and J are TRBV6-6 and TRBJ2-7; a weak D match, TRBD2 (5 bases). With 2 bases removed from V and 3 bases from J, the gap between germline ends came to 14 bases. Germline V CDR1 and CDR2: MNHNY, SVGAGI (reference sequence). CDR3 length: 15 residues. CDR3 in DNA: TGTGCCAGCAGTTACGGACTGGCCGGAGGCTACGAGCAGTACTTC. As protein: CASSYGLAGGYEQYF.

The chain carries TRBV7-2 and TRBJ2-5, with D possibly matching TRBD1 (7 bases). V was pared by 3 bases and J by 5 bases, with 19 bases between. Per the germline V gene, CDR1 is SGHTA and CDR2 is FQGNSA. The CDR3 has 16 amino acids. The CDR3: CASSFPTVQGRETQYF. The DNA of the CDR3 is TGTGCCAGCAGCTTCCCGACCGTACAGGGGAGGGAGACCCAGTACTTC.

The V and J genes are TRBV7-9 and TRBJ1-2; D is undetermined. With 3 bases removed from V and 8 bases from J, the gap between germline ends came to 16 bases. Germline V gives CDR1 SEHNR, CDR2 FQNEAQ (reference sequence). This CDR3 is built from 14 residues. This CDR3 reads CASSLAGSPYGYTF. The DNA for the CDR3 is TGTGCCAGCAGCTTGGCCGGGTCCCCCTACGGCTACACCTTC. Full variable domain (remainder filled in from reference TRBV7-9 and TRBJ1-2): DTGVSQNPRHKITKRGQNVTFRCDPISEHNRLYWYRQTLGQGPEFLTYFQNEAQLEKSRLLSDRFSAERPKGSFSTLEIQRTEQGDSAMYLCASSLAGSPYGYTFGSGTRLTVV.